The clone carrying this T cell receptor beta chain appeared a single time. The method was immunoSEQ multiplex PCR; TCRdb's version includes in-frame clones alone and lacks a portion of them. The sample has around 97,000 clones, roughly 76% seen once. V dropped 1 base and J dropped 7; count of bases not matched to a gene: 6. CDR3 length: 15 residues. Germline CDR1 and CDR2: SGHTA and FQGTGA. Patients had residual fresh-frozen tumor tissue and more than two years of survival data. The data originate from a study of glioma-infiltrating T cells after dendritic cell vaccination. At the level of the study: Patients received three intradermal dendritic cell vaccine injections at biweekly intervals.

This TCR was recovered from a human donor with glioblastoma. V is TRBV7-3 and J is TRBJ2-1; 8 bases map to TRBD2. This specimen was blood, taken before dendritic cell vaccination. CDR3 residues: CASSLNGGASNEQFF. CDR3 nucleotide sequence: TGTGCCAGCAGCTTAAACGGGGGGGCCTCAAATGAGCAGTTCTTC.